This T cell receptor (beta chain) was sequenced during a study of early T cells in non-severe SARS-CoV-2 infection. With 3 bases removed from V and 7 bases from J, the gap between germline ends came to 7 bases. This CDR3 region has 12 residues. Germline-derived CDR1 and CDR2 are LGHNA and YSLEER. Unique molecular identifier tags were affixed to discrete cDNA molecules. MiXCR, run by TCRdb on the 5' RACE reads, gives a single entry per CDR3 protein. Counted here are 25,000 to 35,000 distinct CDR3 sequences, less than 6% occurring once; the ten biggest clones make up approximately 12%. Sequencing input: whole blood. This chain links TRBV4-3 with TRBJ2-1; D remains unclear. This TCR was sampled from an adult who was a healthcare worker with PCR-confirmed SARS-CoV-2 infection or an uninfected control (not recorded which). The CDR3 region is CASSQTWNEQFF. The DNA for the CDR3 is TGCGCCAGCAGCCAGACCTGGAATGAGCAGTTCTTC.